This is a list of T cell receptor beta chains from one sample in a study of blood T cells in healthy people across ages. Each CDR3 protein is one row after TCRdb ran MiXCR on the 5' RACE reads. The table lists about 1 million distinct CDR3 sequences, less than 50% of them singletons. The sample taken for sequencing was blood. These receptors were taken from a woman in her sixties or seventies in good health. Each CDR3 is given with its conserved first and last residue. Each record gives: J gene, D gene, V gene, clone size, CDR3 protein, CDR3 DNA. The D gene is left open where the match is weak. For some rows the clone size is stated as once, few or many, or as a class when expanded; others skip it.

TRBJ1-3	TRBD1	TRBV25-1	NA	CASSGLRDRGFVNTIYF	TGTGCCAGCAGTGGTCTCCGGGACAGGGGTTTTGTAAACACCATATATTTT
TRBJ2-7	NA	TRBV27	few	CATGGSGEYEQYF	TGTGCCACCGGCGGGTCAGGGGAATACGAGCAGTACTTC
TRBJ2-3	TRBD2	TRBV11-2	NA	CAGSFSTGGVTDTQYF	TGTGCCGGCAGCTTCTCGACGGGAGGCGTCACAGATACGCAGTATTTT
TRBJ2-5	TRBD1	TRBV28	NA	CASSRQGVETQYF	TGTGCCAGCAGTCGACAGGGGGTAGAGACCCAGTACTTC
TRBJ1-5	TRBD1	TRBV28	once	CASSPGQQLQPQHF	TGTGCCAGCAGCCCGGGACAGCAGTTACAGCCCCAGCATTTT
TRBJ2-7	NA	TRBV24-1	NA	CATSDLNRDEQYF	TGTGCCACCAGTGATTTGAACAGGGACGAGCAGTACTTC
TRBJ2-7	TRBD1	TRBV7-8	NA	CASSLALGGYNEQYF	TGTGCCAGCAGCTTAGCCCTAGGGGGCTACAATGAGCAGTACTTC
TRBJ2-1	NA	TRBV11-2	NA	CASSLVLASSYNEQFF	TGTGCCAGCAGCTTAGTCCTAGCAAGCTCCTACAATGAGCAGTTCTTC
TRBJ1-2	TRBD1	TRBV11-1	NA	CASRDRGRSYGYTF	TGTGCCAGCAGAGACAGGGGAAGAAGCTATGGCTACACCTTC
TRBJ1-2	NA	TRBV27	NA	CASSPQSGNLYGYTF	TGTGCCAGCAGTCCCCAGTCCGGGAATTTATATGGCTACACCTTC
TRBJ2-1	TRBD2	TRBV12-3/TRBV12-4	NA	CASSGTRANNEQFF	TGTGCCAGCAGTGGGACTAGAGCTAACAATGAGCAGTTCTTC
TRBJ2-4	NA	TRBV7-2	NA	CASRKTGQLAKNIQYF	TGTGCCAGCAGGAAGACGGGACAACTCGCCAAAAACATTCAGTACTTC
TRBJ2-6	TRBD1	TRBV20-1	NA	CSATQGISSGANVLTF	TGCAGTGCTACACAGGGGATTAGCTCTGGGGCCAACGTCCTGACTTTC
TRBJ1-2	NA	TRBV2	NA	CASSRASYGYTF	TGTGCCAGCTCCCGGGCCTCCTATGGCTACACCTTC
TRBJ2-4	TRBD2	TRBV5-6	NA	CASSFRGVGNIQYF	TGTGCCAGCAGCTTCCGGGGGGTTGGAAACATTCAGTACTTC
TRBJ2-7	NA	TRBV12-3/TRBV12-4	NA	CASSSGRPYEQYF	TGTGCCAGCAGTTCCGGTCGGCCGTACGAGCAGTACTTC
TRBJ2-1	TRBD2	TRBV4-1	NA	CASSQDPSTSGSPDEQFF	TGCGCCAGCAGCCAAGATCCTTCGACTAGCGGGAGTCCGGATGAGCAGTTCTTC
TRBJ1-2	NA	TRBV5-1	few	CASSLEGRLSYGYTF	TGCGCCAGCAGCTTGGAGGGCAGGTTGAGCTATGGCTACACCTTC
TRBJ2-3	NA	TRBV5-6	NA	CASSLRGLGYRIGRDTDTQYF	TGTGCCAGCAGCTTGCGTGGCTTGGGCTACCGGATCGGCCGCGACACAGATACGCAGTATTTT
TRBJ2-3	NA	TRBV29-1	NA	CSVYRTLEDTQYF	TGCAGCGTCTACAGGACATTGGAGGATACGCAGTATTTT
TRBJ1-5	NA	TRBV4-2	NA	CASSQGRYSNQPQHF	TGTGCCAGCAGCCAAGGCAGGTATAGCAATCAGCCCCAGCATTTT
TRBJ2-3	NA	TRBV5-1	NA	CASSLPNWSSFTDTQYF	TGCGCCAGCAGCTTACCAAATTGGTCGTCGTTCACAGATACGCAGTATTTT
TRBJ2-1	TRBD2	TRBV6-1	few	CASSPFPTSGLYNEQFF	TGTGCCAGCAGCCCTTTTCCGACTAGCGGACTATACAATGAGCAGTTCTTC
TRBJ1-1	NA	TRBV4-1	NA	CASSQTTVSGTEAFF	TGCGCCAGCAGCCAAACGACAGTTTCAGGCACTGAAGCTTTCTTT
TRBJ2-7	NA	TRBV9	NA	CASSVSRHSYEQYF	TGTGCCAGCAGCGTAAGCCGCCACTCCTACGAGCAGTACTTC
TRBJ2-2	TRBD2	TRBV7-3	NA	CASSLTGLAGSTGELFF	TGTGCCAGCAGCTTAACTGGTCTAGCGGGAAGCACCGGGGAGCTGTTTTTT
TRBJ2-3	TRBD2	TRBV4-1	few	CASSQEGLAGTDTQYF	TGCGCCAGCAGCCAAGAGGGTCTAGCGGGCACAGATACGCAGTATTTT
TRBJ2-3	NA	TRBV7-3	few	CASSPKAGQDTQYF	TGTGCCAGCAGCCCTAAGGCAGGACAAGATACGCAGTATTTT
TRBJ1-1	NA	TRBV13	few	CASNEGRTTEAFF	TGTGCCAGCAACGAGGGGCGCACGACTGAAGCTTTCTTT
TRBJ1-2	NA	TRBV6-6	few	CASSYLGGGGYTF	TGTGCCAGCAGTTACCTGGGAGGGGGTGGCTACACCTTC
TRBJ2-1	NA	TRBV20-1	few	CSARGQHMPWNEQFF	TGCAGTGCTAGGGGTCAGCATATGCCTTGGAATGAGCAGTTCTTC
TRBJ1-2	TRBD1	TRBV7-9	few	CASSFTGDANYGYTF	TGTGCCAGCAGCTTCACAGGGGACGCTAACTATGGCTACACCTTC
TRBJ1-2	NA	TRBV11-2	NA	CASSLAGRYEEGYTF	TGTGCCAGCAGCTTGGCAGGACGGTACGAGGAGGGCTACACCTTC
TRBJ2-5	NA	TRBV20-1	few	CSARDPAGGGTQYF	TGCAGTGCTAGAGATCCCGCCGGCGGTGGGACCCAGTACTTC
TRBJ2-7	TRBD1	TRBV9	few	CASSHGTGILSYEQYF	TGTGCCAGCAGCCACGGGACAGGGATCCTTTCCTACGAGCAGTACTTC